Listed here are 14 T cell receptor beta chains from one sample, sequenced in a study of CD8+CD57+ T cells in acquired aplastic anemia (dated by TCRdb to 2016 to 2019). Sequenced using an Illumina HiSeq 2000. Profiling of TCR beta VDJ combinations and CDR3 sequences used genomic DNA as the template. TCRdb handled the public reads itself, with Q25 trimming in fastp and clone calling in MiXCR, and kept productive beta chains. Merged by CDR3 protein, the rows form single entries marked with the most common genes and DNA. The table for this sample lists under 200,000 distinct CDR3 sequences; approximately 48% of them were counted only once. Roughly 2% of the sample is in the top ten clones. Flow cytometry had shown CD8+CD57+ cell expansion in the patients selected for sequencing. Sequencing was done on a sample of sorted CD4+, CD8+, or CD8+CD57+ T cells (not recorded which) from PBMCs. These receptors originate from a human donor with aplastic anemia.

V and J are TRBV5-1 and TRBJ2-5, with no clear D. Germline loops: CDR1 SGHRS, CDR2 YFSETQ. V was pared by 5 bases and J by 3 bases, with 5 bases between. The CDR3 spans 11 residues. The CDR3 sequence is CASRREETQYF. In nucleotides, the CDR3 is TGCGCCAGCAGAAGGGAAGAGACCCAGTACTTC.

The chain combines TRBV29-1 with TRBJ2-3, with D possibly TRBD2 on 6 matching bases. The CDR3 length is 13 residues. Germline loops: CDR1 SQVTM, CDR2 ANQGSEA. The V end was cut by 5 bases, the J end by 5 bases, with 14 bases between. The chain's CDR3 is CSVSGTGVDTQYF. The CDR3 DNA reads TGCAGCGTTTCCGGGACGGGGGTAGATACGCAGTATTTT.

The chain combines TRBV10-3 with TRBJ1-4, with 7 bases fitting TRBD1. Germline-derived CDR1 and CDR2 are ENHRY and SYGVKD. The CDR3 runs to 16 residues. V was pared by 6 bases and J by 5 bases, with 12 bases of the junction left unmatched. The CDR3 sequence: CAISLIPGQINEKLFF. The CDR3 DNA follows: TGTGCCATCAGCCTTATACCGGGACAGATAAATGAAAAACTGTTTTTT.

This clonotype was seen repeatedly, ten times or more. The CDR3 loop reads CASSEGLAGATRQFF. The CDR3 DNA follows: TGTGCCAGCAGCGAGGGACTAGCGGGGGCGACACGTCAGTTCTTC. The gene calls are TRBV9 and TRBJ2-1; the match to TRBD2 covers 14 bases. Unmatched junction bases numbered 9, after V lost 3 bases and J lost 13 bases. The CDR3 sequence is 15 residues long. Germline V CDR1 and CDR2: SGDLS, YYNGEE.

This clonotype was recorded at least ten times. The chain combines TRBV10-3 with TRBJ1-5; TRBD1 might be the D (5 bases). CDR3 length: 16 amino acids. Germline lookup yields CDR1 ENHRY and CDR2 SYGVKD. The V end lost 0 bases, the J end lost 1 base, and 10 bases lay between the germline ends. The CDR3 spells CAISESGRGSNQPQHF. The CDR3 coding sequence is TGTGCCATCAGTGAGTCGGGGCGGGGAAGCAATCAGCCCCAGCATTTT.

The CDR3 here is CASSFRDWAYEQYF. CDR3 coding DNA: TGCGCCAGCAGCTTCCGGGACTGGGCCTACGAGCAGTACTTC. The genes are TRBV5-1 and TRBJ2-7, with D possibly being TRBD2 (6 bases). The V gene's germline CDR1 is SGHRS and CDR2 YFSETQ. The CDR3 runs 14 residues. Deletions cut 2 bases from V and 2 bases from J, with 11 bases between.

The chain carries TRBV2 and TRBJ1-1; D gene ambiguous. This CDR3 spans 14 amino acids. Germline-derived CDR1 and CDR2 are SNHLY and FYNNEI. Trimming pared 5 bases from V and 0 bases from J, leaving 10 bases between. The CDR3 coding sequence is TGTGCCAGCAGTAACAGCAGGATGAACACTGAAGCTTTCTTT. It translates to CASSNSRMNTEAFF.

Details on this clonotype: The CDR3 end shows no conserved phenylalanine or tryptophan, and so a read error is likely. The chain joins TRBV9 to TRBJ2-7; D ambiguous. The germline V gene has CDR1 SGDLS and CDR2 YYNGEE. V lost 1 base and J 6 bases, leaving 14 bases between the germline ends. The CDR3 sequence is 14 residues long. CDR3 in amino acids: CASSVTDGDCEQYY. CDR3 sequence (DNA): TGTGCCAGCAGCGTAACCGACGGCGACTGCGAGCAGTACTAC.

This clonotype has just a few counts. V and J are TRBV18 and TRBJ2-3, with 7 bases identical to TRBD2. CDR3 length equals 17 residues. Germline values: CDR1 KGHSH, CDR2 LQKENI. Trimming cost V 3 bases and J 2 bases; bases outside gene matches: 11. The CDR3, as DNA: TGTGCCAGCTCACCCCCGGGGAGGGCCATTCACACAGATACGCAGTATTTT. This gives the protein CASSPPGRAIHTDTQYF.

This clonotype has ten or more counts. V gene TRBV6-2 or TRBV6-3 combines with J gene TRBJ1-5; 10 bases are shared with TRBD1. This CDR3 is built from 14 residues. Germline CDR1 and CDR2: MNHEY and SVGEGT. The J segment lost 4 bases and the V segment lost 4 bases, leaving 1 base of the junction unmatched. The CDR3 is CASSWTGGNQPQHF. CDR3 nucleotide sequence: TGTGCCAGCAGTTGGACAGGGGGGAATCAGCCCCAGCATTTT.

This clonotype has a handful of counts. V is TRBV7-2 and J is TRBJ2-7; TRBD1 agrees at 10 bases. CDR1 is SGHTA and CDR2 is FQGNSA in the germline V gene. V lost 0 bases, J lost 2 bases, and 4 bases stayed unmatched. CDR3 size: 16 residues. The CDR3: CASSLAGTGVTYEQYF. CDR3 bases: TGTGCCAGCAGCTTAGCGGGGACAGGGGTTACCTACGAGCAGTACTTC.

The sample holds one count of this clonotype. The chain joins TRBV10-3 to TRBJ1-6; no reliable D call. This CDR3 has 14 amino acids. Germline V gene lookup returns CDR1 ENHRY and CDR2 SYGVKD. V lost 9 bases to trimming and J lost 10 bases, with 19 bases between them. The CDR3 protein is CAIGEAGVRSPLHF. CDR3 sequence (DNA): TGTGCCATTGGGGAGGCCGGGGTAAGGTCACCCCTCCACTTT.

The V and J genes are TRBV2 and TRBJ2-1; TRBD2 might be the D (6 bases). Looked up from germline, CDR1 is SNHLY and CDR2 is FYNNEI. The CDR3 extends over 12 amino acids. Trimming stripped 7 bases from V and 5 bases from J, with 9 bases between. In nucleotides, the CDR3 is TGTGCCAGCACCAAGCGGGACAATGAGCAGTTCTTC. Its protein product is CASTKRDNEQFF.

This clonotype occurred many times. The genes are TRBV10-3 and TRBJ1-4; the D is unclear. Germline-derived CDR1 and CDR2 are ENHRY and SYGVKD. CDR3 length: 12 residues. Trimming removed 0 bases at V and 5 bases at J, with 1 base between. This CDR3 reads CAISESNEKLFF. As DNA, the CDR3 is TGTGCCATCAGTGAGTCGAATGAAAAACTGTTTTTT.